There are a few counts of the clone carrying this T cell receptor (beta chain). This CDR3 is 15 amino acids long. The germline CDR1 and CDR2 sequences are SEHNR and FQNEAQ (reference sequence). Trimming cost V 7 bases and J 0 bases, with 12 bases left between them. Sequenced material consisted of expressed TCRB transcripts (all of the isolated RNA was reverse transcribed). TCRdb's table, derived via immunoSEQ multiplex PCR, lists solely in-frame clones and lacks some. The sample yields about 450,000 clones, about an eighth seen once. This record comes from a study of beta chain features in type 1 diabetes.

Input material: naive CD4+ T cells from blood. The chain employs TRBV7-9 and TRBJ2-2; D could derive from TRBD1 or TRBD2 (5 bases each). The clonotype originates from a woman aged 18-29 years in good health. CDR3 nucleotide sequence: TGTGCCAGCATCCGTCGGGGCGCGAACACCGGGGAGCTGTTTTTT. Protein: CASIRRGANTGELFF.